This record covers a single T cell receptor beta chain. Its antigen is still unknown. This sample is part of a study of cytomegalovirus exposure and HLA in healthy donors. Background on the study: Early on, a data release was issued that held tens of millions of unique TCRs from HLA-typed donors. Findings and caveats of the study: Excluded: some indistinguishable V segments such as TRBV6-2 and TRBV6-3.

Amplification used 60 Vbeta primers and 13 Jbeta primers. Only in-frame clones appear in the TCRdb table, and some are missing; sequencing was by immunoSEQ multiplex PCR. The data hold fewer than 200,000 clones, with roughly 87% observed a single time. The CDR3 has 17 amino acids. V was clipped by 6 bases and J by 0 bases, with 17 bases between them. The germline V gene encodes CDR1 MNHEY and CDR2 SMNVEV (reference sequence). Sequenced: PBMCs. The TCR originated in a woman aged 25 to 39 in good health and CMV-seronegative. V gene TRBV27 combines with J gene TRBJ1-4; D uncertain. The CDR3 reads CASRGRVTRATNEKLFF. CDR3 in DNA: TGTGCCAGCAGAGGAAGGGTTACGCGGGCAACTAATGAAAAACTGTTTTTT.